The sequence of this TCR beta chain was determined in a study of lymphopenia after photon versus proton radiotherapy. TCRdb keeps only in-frame clones here, not all; method: immunoSEQ multiplex PCR. Here the sample spans 75,000 or so clones, around 83% being singletons. General study results and limits: After the lymphocyte nadir, photon-treated repertoires showed oligoclonal expansion, especially of CD8+ Temra cells. Photon-treated patients lost naive T cells and TCR diversity; proton-treated stayed stable. Authors raise, but do not show, better survival with proton therapy.

In the case of this clone: Antigen unknown.

V shed 0 bases and J shed 3 bases, with 13 bases lying between them. CDR1 and CDR2 (germline): SGHRS, YFSETQ. CDR3 size: 15 residues. The sequence was obtained from a man aged 55 to 69 with pancreatic cancer. This chain joins TRBV5-1 and TRBJ2-7, with D possibly being TRBD1 (5 bases). Material: peripheral blood, obtained from a patient treated with proton-based radiotherapy. The CDR3 DNA is TGCGCCAGCAGCTTGGGACAGAGCCTCTTCTACGAGCAGTACTTC. Translation: CASSLGQSLFYEQYF.